This paragraph reports one T cell receptor beta chain. After extraction with the RNeasy kit, about 0.45 to 1 ug of the RNA was reverse transcribed using random hexamers. TCRdb re-analysed the immunoSEQ multiplex PCR reads in MiXCR, keeping a single row per CDR3 protein. The table has approximately 70,000 distinct CDR3 sequences, nearly 96% seen once. The data originate from a study of CD8 T cells in Susac syndrome. With 0 bases removed from V and 3 bases from J, the gap between germline ends came to 6 bases. Germline CDR1 and CDR2: LGHNA and YNFKEQ. There are 14 residues in the CDR3. The V gene is TRBV4-2, the J gene TRBJ1-5; D unresolved. The specimen was CD4+ T cells from PBMCs. The TCR originated in a human donor with multiple sclerosis. The CDR3 spells CASSQEVFNQPQHF. The CDR3 DNA follows: TGTGCCAGCAGCCAAGAAGTCTTCAATCAGCCCCAGCATTTT.